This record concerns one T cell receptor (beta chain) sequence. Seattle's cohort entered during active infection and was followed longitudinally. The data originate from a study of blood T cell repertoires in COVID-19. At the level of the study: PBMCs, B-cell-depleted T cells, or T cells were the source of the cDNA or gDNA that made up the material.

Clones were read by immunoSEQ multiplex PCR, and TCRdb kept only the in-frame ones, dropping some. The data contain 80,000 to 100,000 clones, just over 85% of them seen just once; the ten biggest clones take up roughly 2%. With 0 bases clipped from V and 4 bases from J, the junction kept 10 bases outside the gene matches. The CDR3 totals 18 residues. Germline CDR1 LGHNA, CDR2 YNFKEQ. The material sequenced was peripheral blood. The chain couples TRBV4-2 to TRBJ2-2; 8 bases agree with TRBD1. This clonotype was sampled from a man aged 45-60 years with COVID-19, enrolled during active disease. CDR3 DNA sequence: TGTGCCAGCAGCCAAGATCTTGGGCAGGGGGCTAGCACCGGGGAGCTGTTTTTT. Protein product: CASSQDLGQGASTGELFF.